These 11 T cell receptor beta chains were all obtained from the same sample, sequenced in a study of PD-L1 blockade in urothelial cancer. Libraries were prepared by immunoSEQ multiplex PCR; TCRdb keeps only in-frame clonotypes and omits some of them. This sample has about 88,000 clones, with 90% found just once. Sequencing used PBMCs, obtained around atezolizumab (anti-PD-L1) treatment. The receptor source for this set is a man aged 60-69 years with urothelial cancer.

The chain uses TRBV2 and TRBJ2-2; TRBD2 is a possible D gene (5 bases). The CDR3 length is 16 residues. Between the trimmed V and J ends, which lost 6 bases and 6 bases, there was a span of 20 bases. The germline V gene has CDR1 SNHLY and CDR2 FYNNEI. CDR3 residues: CASRSPGIGVSGELFF. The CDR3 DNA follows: TGTGCCAGCAGGTCCCCCGGGATAGGAGTCTCCGGGGAGCTGTTTTTT.

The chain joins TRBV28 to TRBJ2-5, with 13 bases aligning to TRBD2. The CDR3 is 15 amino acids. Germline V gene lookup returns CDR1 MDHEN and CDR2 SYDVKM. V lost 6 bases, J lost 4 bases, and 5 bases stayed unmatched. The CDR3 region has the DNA TGTGCCAGCAGCGAACTAGCGGGAGGGCTAGAGACCCAGTACTTC. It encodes CASSELAGGLETQYF.

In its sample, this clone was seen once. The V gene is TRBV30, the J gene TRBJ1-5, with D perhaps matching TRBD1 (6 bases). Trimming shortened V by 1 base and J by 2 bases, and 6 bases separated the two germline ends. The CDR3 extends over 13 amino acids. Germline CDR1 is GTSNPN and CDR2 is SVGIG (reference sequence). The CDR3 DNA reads TGTGCCTGGAGTGCAGGGGGCAATCAGCCCCAGCATTTT. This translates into CAWSAGGNQPQHF.

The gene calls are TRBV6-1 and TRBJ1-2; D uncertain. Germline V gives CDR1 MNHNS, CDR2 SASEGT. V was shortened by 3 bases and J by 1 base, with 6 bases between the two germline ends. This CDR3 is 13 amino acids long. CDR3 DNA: TGTGCCAGCAGTGATCGGGGTAACTATGGCTACACCTTC. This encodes CASSDRGNYGYTF.

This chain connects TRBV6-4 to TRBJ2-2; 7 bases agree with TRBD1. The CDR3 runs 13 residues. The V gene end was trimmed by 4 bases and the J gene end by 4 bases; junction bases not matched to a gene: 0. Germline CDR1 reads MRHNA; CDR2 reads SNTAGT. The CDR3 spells CASSGQGTGELFF. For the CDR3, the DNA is TGTGCCAGCAGTGGACAGGGCACCGGGGAGCTGTTTTTT.

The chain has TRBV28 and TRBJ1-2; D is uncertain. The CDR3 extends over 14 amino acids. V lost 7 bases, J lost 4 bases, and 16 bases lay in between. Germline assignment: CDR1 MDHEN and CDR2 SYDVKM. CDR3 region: CASTLAGEVYGYTF. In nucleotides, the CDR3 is TGTGCCAGCACCTTGGCCGGGGAAGTCTATGGCTACACCTTC.

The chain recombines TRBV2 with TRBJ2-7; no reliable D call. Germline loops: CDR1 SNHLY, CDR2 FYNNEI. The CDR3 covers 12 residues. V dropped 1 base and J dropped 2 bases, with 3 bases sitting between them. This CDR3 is CASSEGPYEQYF. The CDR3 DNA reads TGTGCCAGCAGTGAAGGGCCCTACGAGCAGTACTTC.

The CDR3 DNA reads TGTGCCAGCAACCGGGAGGCGGTCTACGAGCAGTACTTC. Protein sequence: CASNREAVYEQYF. The rearrangement uses TRBV9 and TRBJ2-7; 7 bases fit TRBD2. V trimming: 6 bases; J trimming: 3 bases; junction bases outside the gene matches: 6. Germline V gene data show CDR1 as SGDLS and CDR2 as YYNGEE. CDR3 size: 13 residues.

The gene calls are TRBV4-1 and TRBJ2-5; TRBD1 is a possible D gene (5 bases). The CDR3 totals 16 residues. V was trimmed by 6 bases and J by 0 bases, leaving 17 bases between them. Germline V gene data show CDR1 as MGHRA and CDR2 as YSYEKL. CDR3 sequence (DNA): TGCGCCAGCAGTCCCTCTACGAGACAGTACCAAGAGACCCAGTACTTC. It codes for CASSPSTRQYQETQYF.

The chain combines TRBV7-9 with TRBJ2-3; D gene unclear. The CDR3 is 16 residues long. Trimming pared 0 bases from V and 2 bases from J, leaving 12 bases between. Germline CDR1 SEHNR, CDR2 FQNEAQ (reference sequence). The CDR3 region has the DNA TGTGCCAGCAGCTTAGCCCGGGTTTCCTCCACAGATACGCAGTATTTT. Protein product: CASSLARVSSTDTQYF. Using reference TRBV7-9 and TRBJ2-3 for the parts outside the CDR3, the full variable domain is DTGVSQNPRHKITKRGQNVTFRCDPISEHNRLYWYRQTLGQGPEFLTYFQNEAQLEKSRLLSDRFSAERPKGSFSTLEIQRTEQGDSAMYLCASSLARVSSTDTQYFGPGTRLTVL.

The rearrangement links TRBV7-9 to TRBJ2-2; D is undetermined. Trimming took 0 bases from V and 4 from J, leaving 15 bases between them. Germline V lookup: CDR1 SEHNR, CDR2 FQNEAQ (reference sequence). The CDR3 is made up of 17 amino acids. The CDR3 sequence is CASSLAFDSGSTGELFF. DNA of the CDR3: TGTGCCAGCAGCTTAGCGTTCGACTCCGGAAGCACCGGGGAGCTGTTTTTT. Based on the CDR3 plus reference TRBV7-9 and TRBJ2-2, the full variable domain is DTGVSQNPRHKITKRGQNVTFRCDPISEHNRLYWYRQTLGQGPEFLTYFQNEAQLEKSRLLSDRFSAERPKGSFSTLEIQRTEQGDSAMYLCASSLAFDSGSTGELFFGEGSRLTVL.